This T cell receptor beta chain was captured in a study of a mutant IDH1 vaccine in newly diagnosed glioma. Study at large: Either 4-6 weeks after radiotherapy alone or alongside temozolomide, vaccination was begun. Mean patient age was about 44 years; about 62% were male and approximately 40% female.

A single count supports this clone. Its antigen is unidentified. Data came from immunoSEQ multiplex PCR; TCRdb stores just in-frame clones and leaves some out. The profile covers 40,000 to 65,000 clones, with approximately 78% appearing a single time and under 2% taken by the ten largest. Study-wide results and caveats: Evidence of vaccine-induced immune responses was documented in approximately 93% of patients.

The time point here: week 5, during vaccination. In every dose of vaccine, 300 ug of mutant IDH1 20-mer peptide was given alongside topical imiquimod. Sequenced here: PBMCs, sampled from a glioma patient whose treatment included an IDH1 peptide vaccine. The origin of this receptor is a woman aged 35 to 49 with glioma.

The CDR3 here is CASSLGQPDRNQPQHF. CDR3 nucleotide sequence: TGCGCCAGCAGCTTGGGCCAACCGGACAGGAATCAGCCCCAGCATTTT. The chain links TRBV5-1 to TRBJ1-5; 7 bases agree with TRBD1. The germline CDR1 and CDR2 sequences are SGHRS and YFSETQ. With V trimmed by 0 bases and J by 4 bases, 7 bases remained unmatched. The CDR3 loop spans 16 amino acids. The variable domain in full, completed from reference TRBV5-1 and TRBJ1-5, reads KAGVTQTPRYLIKTRGQQVTLSCSPISGHRSVSWYQQTPGQGLQFLFEYFSETQRNKGNFPGRFSGRQFSNSRSEMNVSTLELGDSALYLCASSLGQPDRNQPQHFGDGTRLSIL.